The 15 T cell receptor beta chains below were found in one sample sequenced in a study of shared clonotypes between healthy human individuals. Measured with immunoSEQ multiplex PCR; TCRdb has only the in-frame clones, and not every one. The sample has about 2 million clones, just under 95% seen once. In the naive CD8 group, cells lacked CD45RO and were positively selected for CCR7, so terminally differentiated effector memory CD45RA+ cells were left out. Sequencing was performed on naive CD8+ T cells sorted from blood. These receptors originate from a man aged 18 to 29 in good health.

The genes are TRBV10-2 and TRBJ2-5; 10 bases fit TRBD2. The CDR3 totals 14 residues. Germline V gene data show CDR1 as WSHSY and CDR2 as SAAADI. The junction had 6 bases not matched to a gene; V was cut back by 7 bases and J by 4 bases. CDR3 amino acids: CASNIAGGLETQYF. In nucleotides, the CDR3 is TGCGCCAGCAATATAGCGGGAGGTCTAGAGACCCAGTACTTC.

The chain has TRBV2 and TRBJ1-1, with 7 bases lining up with TRBD1. Germline V gene lookup returns CDR1 SNHLY and CDR2 FYNNEI. This CDR3 has 13 residues. The V segment lost 9 bases and the J segment 4 bases; nucleotides outside the gene matches: 8. CDR3 in DNA: TGTGCCAGAGGACAGGCCTCTGGCACTGAAGCTTTCTTT. This codes for CARGQASGTEAFF.

The chain recombines TRBV6-1 with TRBJ1-2, with D uncertain. Trimming shortened V by 2 bases and J by 4 bases, and 11 bases separated the two germline ends. The CDR3 sequence is 14 residues long. Germline V gene sequence: CDR1 MNHNS, CDR2 SASEGT. CDR3 loop: CASSEKADPYGYTF. The CDR3 DNA sequence: TGTGCCAGCAGTGAAAAGGCAGACCCCTATGGCTACACCTTC.

CDR3 nucleotides: TGTGCCAGCAGCTTTCTAAGTCCGGGACAGAATAATTCACCCCTCCACTTT. Protein sequence: CASSFLSPGQNNSPLHF. The gene calls are TRBV5-5 and TRBJ1-6, with TRBD1 identical over 7 bases. Germline values: CDR1 SGHKS, CDR2 YYEKEE (reference sequence). V dropped 2 bases and J dropped 5; count of bases not matched to a gene: 10. The CDR3 totals 17 residues.

V usage is TRBV5-6 and J usage is TRBJ1-1, with TRBD1 matching 7 bases. The CDR3 contains 16 residues. Unmatched junction bases numbered 9, after V lost 0 bases and J lost 4 bases. Germline V gene sequence: CDR1 SGHDT, CDR2 YYEEEE. In nucleotides, the CDR3 is TGTGCCAGCAGCTTGGCCATGCAGGGGGTAGTCACTGAAGCTTTCTTT. Its translation: CASSLAMQGVVTEAFF.

This chain links TRBV4-1 with TRBJ2-3; no firm D call. V was cut by 0 bases and J by 5 bases, with 9 bases left in between. Looked up from germline, CDR1 is MGHRA and CDR2 is YSYEKL. There are 14 residues in the CDR3. This chain's CDR3 is CASSQDSFQDTQYF. Written as DNA, the CDR3 is TGCGCCAGCAGCCAAGATAGTTTCCAAGATACGCAGTATTTT.

This rearrangement joins TRBV4-3 to TRBJ2-3; D not certain. This CDR3 region has 13 residues. Trimming stripped 5 bases from V and 1 base from J, with 7 bases between. Germline V gene data show CDR1 as LGHNA and CDR2 as YSLEER. The CDR3 DNA sequence: TGCGCCAGCAGCTTCACCGGCACAGATACGCAGTATTTT. It specifies CASSFTGTDTQYF.

V is TRBV27 and J is TRBJ2-6; no definite D call. Germline loops: CDR1 MNHEY, CDR2 SMNVEV (reference sequence). The CDR3 consists of 15 residues. Trimming removed 2 bases at V and 4 bases at J, with 9 bases between. The CDR3 region has the DNA TGTGCCAGCAGTTTAACGCCTGCGGGGGCCAACGTCCTGACTTTC. Amino acids: CASSLTPAGANVLTF.

The rearrangement uses TRBV10-1 and TRBJ2-2; weak D call: TRBD1 (5 bases). The V gene's germline CDR1 is WNHNN and CDR2 SYGVQD (reference sequence). Between the trimmed V and J ends, which lost 6 bases and 0 bases, there was a span of 5 bases. This CDR3 is built from 13 residues. The CDR3 DNA sequence: TGCGCCAGCAGGGACACGAACACCGGGGAGCTGTTTTTT. Protein product: CASRDTNTGELFF.

The rearrangement links TRBV5-4 to TRBJ2-7, with 8 nucleotides matching TRBD1. V lost 5 bases and J lost 0; bases outside the gene matches: 7. Looked up from germline, CDR1 is SGHNT and CDR2 is YYREEE (reference sequence). The CDR3 contains 15 residues. CDR3 nucleotide sequence: TGTGCCAGCAGTACTGGACAGGGCATCTCCTACGAGCAGTACTTC. The encoded protein is CASSTGQGISYEQYF.

This clone has only one observation. The chain uses TRBV13 and TRBJ1-3; a weak D match, TRBD1 (6 bases). The CDR3 sequence is 18 residues long. CDR1 is PRHDT, CDR2 FYEKMQ, per germline (reference sequence). Trimming took off 4 bases at V and 4 bases at J, with 23 bases between the two ends. This CDR3 is CASSSRGIGNRDGNTIYF. As DNA, the CDR3 is TGTGCCAGCAGCTCCCGGGGGATAGGGAACAGGGACGGAAACACCATATATTTT.

The chain joins TRBV7-8 to TRBJ2-1; D is undetermined. V gave up 11 bases and J gave up 4 bases, with 9 bases separating them. The CDR3 sequence is 11 residues long. The germline CDR1 and CDR2 sequences are SGHVS and FQNEAQ. In nucleotides, the CDR3 is TGTGCCCTAGGCTCTTACAATGAGCAGTTCTTC. Translation gives CALGSYNEQFF.

This chain uses TRBV13 with TRBJ2-7; TRBD2 agrees at 7 bases. The CDR3 runs to 14 residues. J was trimmed by 5 bases and V by 3 bases; bases with no gene match: 7. Germline V gene lookup returns CDR1 PRHDT and CDR2 FYEKMQ (reference sequence). The CDR3 DNA sequence: TGTGCCAGCAGCTTGGGGCCGGGGAGGGACGAGCAGTACTTC. Amino acids: CASSLGPGRDEQYF.

The CDR3 nucleotides read TGCGCCAGCAGCTTGGGGCCCGGTTCGTCTGGCTACACCTTC. The encoded protein is CASSLGPGSSGYTF. The gene calls are TRBV5-1 and TRBJ1-2; D is unresolved. The CDR3 runs 14 residues. The germline V gene encodes CDR1 SGHRS and CDR2 YFSETQ. V dropped 0 bases and J dropped 7 bases, with 13 bases sitting between them.

This clone was counted a single time. This chain links TRBV6-5 with TRBJ1-2; D gene unclear. This CDR3 has 14 residues. Trimming stripped 4 bases from V and 1 base from J, with 10 bases between. Germline V gene data show CDR1 as MNHEY and CDR2 as SVGAGI. The CDR3 bases are TGTGCCAGCAGTTCCGACACGATTAACTATGGCTACACCTTC. Residues: CASSSDTINYGYTF.